This TCR beta chain was captured by sequencing in a study of blood T cell repertoires in COVID-19. Study overall: Material from acute and convalescent COVID-19 was sourced from the United States, Italy and Spain. PBMCs, B-cell-depleted T cells, or T cells provided the cDNA or gDNA that made up the material.

CDR1 is SGDLS, CDR2 YYNGEE, per germline. The V gene lost 0 bases and the J gene lost 3 bases, with 6 bases spanning the gap. There are 13 residues in the CDR3. Assay: immunoSEQ multiplex PCR; the TCRdb copy retains only in-frame clones and omits some. This sample has fewer than 250,000 clones, with around 88% found just once. This TCR was recovered from a man aged 50 or older with active or convalescent COVID-19. The chain carries TRBV9 and TRBJ1-1; D call uncertain. What was sequenced was peripheral blood. CDR3 protein: CASSVEADTEAFF. The CDR3 nucleotides read TGTGCCAGCAGCGTAGAAGCCGACACTGAAGCTTTCTTT.